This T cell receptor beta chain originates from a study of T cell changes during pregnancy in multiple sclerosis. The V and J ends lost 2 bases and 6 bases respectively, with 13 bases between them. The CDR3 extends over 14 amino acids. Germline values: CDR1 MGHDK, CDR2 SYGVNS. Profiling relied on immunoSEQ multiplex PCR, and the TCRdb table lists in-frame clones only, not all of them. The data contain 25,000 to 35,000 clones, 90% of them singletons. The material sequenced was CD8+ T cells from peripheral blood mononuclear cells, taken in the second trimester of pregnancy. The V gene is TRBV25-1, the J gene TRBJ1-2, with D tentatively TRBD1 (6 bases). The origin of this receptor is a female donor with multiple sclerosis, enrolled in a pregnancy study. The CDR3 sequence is CASSEQGLTDGYTF. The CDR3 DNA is TGTGCCAGCAGTGAACAGGGGCTAACCGATGGCTACACCTTC.